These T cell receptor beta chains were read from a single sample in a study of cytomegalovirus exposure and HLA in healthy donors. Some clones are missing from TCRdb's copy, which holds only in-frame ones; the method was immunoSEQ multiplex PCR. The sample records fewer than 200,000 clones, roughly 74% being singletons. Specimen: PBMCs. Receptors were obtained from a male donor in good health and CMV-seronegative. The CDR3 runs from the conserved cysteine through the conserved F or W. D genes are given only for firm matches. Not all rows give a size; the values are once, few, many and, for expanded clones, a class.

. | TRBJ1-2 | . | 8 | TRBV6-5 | CAGRGHPF
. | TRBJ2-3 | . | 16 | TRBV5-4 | CASSPQAGLSTDTQYF
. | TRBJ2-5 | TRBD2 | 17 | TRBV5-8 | CASSRVNVWGGQETQYF
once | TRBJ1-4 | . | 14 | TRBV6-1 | CASSPAEGREKLFF
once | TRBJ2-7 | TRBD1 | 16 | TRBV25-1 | CASSDPGTGISYEQYF
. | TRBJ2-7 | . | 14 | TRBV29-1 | CSVEDPGNSYEQYF
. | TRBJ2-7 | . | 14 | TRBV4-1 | CASSQDFPAYEQYF
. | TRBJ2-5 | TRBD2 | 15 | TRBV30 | CAWALSGRALETQYF
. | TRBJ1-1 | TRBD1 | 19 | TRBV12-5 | CASGTSPGTGGYRWTEAFF
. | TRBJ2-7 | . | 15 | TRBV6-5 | CASSSPASGLYEQYF
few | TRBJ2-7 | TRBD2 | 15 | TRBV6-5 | CASSPQAGGTHEQYF
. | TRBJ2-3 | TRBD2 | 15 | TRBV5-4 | CASSLPGTSHNTQYF
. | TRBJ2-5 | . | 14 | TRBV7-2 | CASSLAVTTETQYF
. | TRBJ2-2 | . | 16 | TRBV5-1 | CASSMGLTSYTGELFF
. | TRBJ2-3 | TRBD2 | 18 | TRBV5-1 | CASSLFDSGGAGTDTQYF
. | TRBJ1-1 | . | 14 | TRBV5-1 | CASSLEGVGGEAFF
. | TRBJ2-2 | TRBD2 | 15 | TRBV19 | CATRASSGDTGELFF
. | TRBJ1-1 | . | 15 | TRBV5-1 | CASSLGEGMNTEAFF
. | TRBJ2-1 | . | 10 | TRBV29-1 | CSSEEVEQFF
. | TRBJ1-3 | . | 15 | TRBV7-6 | CASSLAQGSGNTIYF
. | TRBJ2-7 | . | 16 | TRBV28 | CASSFTGKGIPGEQYF
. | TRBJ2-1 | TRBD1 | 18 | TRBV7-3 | CASSPQTFGTASYNEQFF